The clone carrying this TCR beta chain came up many times. Its antigen remains unknown. The data were obtained in a study of response to subunit inactivated influenza vaccine. TCRdb re-derived calls from the RT-PCR reads in MiXCR, one entry per CDR3 protein. The table has about 160,000 distinct CDR3 sequences, 11% seen once; the top ten hold around 12%. Trimming stripped 5 bases from V and 0 bases from J, with 12 bases between. CDR3 length: 15 amino acids. CDR1 and CDR2 (germline): MNHEY, SMNVEV (reference sequence). Study-wide points: The study's authors posited that every seasonal influenza vaccination enlists few new T cells.

The gene calls are TRBV27 and TRBJ2-3; maybe TRBD1 (6 bases). The clonotype comes from a man aged 45-65 years who received an inactivated influenza vaccine. The sequencing used non-naive T cells sorted from PBMCs, collected 35 to 45 days after vaccination. The CDR3 loop reads CASSHDRRSTDTQYF. CDR3 in DNA: TGTGCCAGCAGTCACGACAGGCGCAGCACAGATACGCAGTATTTT.